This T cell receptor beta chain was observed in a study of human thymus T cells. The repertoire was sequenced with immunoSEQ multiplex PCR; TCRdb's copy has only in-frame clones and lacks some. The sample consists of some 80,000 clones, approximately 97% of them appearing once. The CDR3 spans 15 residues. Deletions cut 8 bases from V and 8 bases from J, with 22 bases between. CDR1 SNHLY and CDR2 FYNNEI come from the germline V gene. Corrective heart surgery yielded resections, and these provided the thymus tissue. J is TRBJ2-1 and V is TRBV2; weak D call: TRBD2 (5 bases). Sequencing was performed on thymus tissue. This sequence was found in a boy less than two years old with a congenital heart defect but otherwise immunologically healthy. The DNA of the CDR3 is TGTGCCAGCCTTCTACCGGGTCCTCAGGAGGATGAGCAGTTCTTC. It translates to CASLLPGPQEDEQFF.